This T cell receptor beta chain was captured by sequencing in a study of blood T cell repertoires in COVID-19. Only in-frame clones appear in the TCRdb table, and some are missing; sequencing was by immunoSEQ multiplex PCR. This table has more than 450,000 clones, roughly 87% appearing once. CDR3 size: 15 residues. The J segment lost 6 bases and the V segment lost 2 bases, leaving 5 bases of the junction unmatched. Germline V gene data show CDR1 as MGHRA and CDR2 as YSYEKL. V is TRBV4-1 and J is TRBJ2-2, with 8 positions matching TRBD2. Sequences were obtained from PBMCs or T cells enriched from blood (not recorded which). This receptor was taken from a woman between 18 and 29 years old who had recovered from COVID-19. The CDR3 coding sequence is TGCGCCAGCAGCCAATGGAGCGGGGGCGCCGGGGAGCTGTTTTTT. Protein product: CASSQWSGGAGELFF.